Listed below are T cell receptor beta chains from one sample, sequenced in a study of T cells after yellow fever vaccination. TCRdb independently ran MiXCR on the 5' RACE reads; one entry per CDR3 protein. The sample carries around 46,000 distinct CDR3 sequences, approximately 6.3% recorded once. This specimen consisted of CD8+ T cells not binding an NS4B(214-222) dextramer, sorted from PBMCs, obtained 45 days after the yellow fever booster vaccination. The receptors stem from a man younger than 45 who received the YFV17D yellow fever vaccine. Each CDR3 is given with its conserved first and last residue. The D gene is left open where the match is weak. Where a row states a size, it is once, few, many or the class of an expanded clone; other rows omit it.

.	TRBV3-1	.	TRBJ2-5	CASSQRRSETPFQETQYF	TGTGCCAGCAGCCAACGGCGGAGCGAAACCCCCTTTCAAGAGACCCAGTACTTC
many	TRBV28	TRBD1	TRBJ1-4	CASSRDRGVSNEKLFF	TGTGCCAGCAGCCGGGACAGGGGGGTCTCTAATGAAAAACTGTTTTTT
many	TRBV11-2	.	TRBJ2-1	CASSLVGYSYNEQFF	TGTGCCAGCAGCTTAGTGGGCTACTCCTACAATGAGCAGTTCTTC
once	TRBV7-2	.	TRBJ2-1	CASSLALANYNEQFF	TGTGCCAGCAGCTTAGCTCTAGCAAACTACAATGAGCAGTTCTTC
few	TRBV19	.	TRBJ2-5	CASSGSLSETQYF	TGTGCCAGTAGCGGGAGTCTTTCAGAGACCCAGTACTTC
medium-sized	TRBV27	.	TRBJ1-5	CASSLRGKKNQPQHF	TGTGCCAGCAGTTTGCGGGGCAAAAAAAATCAGCCCCAGCATTTT
many	TRBV4-3	.	TRBJ2-7	CASSQALTGEQYF	TGCGCCAGCAGCCAAGCCTTGACAGGAGAGCAGTACTTC
many	TRBV6-2/TRBV6-3	.	TRBJ2-2	CASMTTGELFF	TGTGCCAGCATGACGACCGGGGAGCTGTTTTTT
many	TRBV7-4	.	TRBJ2-7	CASSRDTEIYYEQYF	TGTGCCAGCAGCCGGGACACCGAAATCTACTACGAGCAGTACTTC
many	TRBV12-5	.	TRBJ2-1	CASGARGLEQFF	TGTGCTAGTGGAGCCAGGGGTCTCGAGCAGTTCTTC
many	TRBV29-1	TRBD1	TRBJ1-1	CSVEGQGVWTEAFF	TGCAGCGTTGAAGGGCAGGGGGTGTGGACTGAAGCTTTCTTT
many	TRBV7-8	.	TRBJ2-3	CASSRHTGPDTQYF	TGTGCCAGCAGCCGTCATACAGGCCCAGATACGCAGTATTTT
.	TRBV7-8	TRBD2	TRBJ2-1	CASRGREGHNEQFF	TGTGCCAGCAGAGGGCGGGAGGGCCACAATGAGCAGTTCTTC
many	TRBV11-2	.	TRBJ2-1	CASTAAFGEQFF	TGTGCCAGCACCGCCGCGTTTGGTGAGCAGTTCTTC
many	TRBV9	.	TRBJ1-1	CASSVASGWRTEAFF	TGTGCCAGCAGCGTAGCGTCCGGTTGGCGCACTGAAGCTTTCTTT
many	TRBV4-3	.	TRBJ2-7	CASSQSGREQYF	TGCGCCAGCAGCCAATCGGGCCGCGAGCAGTACTTC
many	TRBV10-3	TRBD2	TRBJ2-1	CAISESTSGQYNEQFF	TGTGCCATCAGTGAGTCAACTAGCGGTCAATACAATGAGCAGTTCTTC
.	TRBV7-2	.	TRBJ1-5	CASSLGGQPQHF	TGTGCCAGCAGCTTAGGAGGTCAGCCCCAGCATTTT
many	TRBV6-6	.	TRBJ2-1	CASSFGGGVDNEQFF	TGTGCCAGCAGTTTCGGAGGGGGAGTCGACAATGAGCAGTTCTTC
many	TRBV4-3	.	TRBJ2-3	CASSPGLPSTDTQYF	TGCGCCAGCAGCCCAGGGTTACCCTCGACGGATACGCAGTATTTT
many	TRBV7-9	.	TRBJ2-7	CASSPPGHFYEQYF	TGTGCCAGCAGTCCACCGGGACACTTTTACGAGCAGTACTTC
many	TRBV7-9	TRBD2	TRBJ2-7	CASSSWGSGSSNEQYF	TGTGCCAGCAGCTCCTGGGGTAGCGGGAGTAGTAACGAGCAGTACTTC
.	TRBV7-2	TRBD2	TRBJ2-7	CASSLGLAEGYEQYF	TGTGCCAGCAGCTTGGGACTAGCGGAAGGCTACGAGCAGTACTTC
many	TRBV29-1	TRBD1	TRBJ1-1	CSARTGPTEAFF	TGCAGCGCCCGGACAGGGCCGACTGAAGCTTTCTTT
few	TRBV15	TRBD2	TRBJ2-7	CATSSTTSGRVYEQYF	TGTGCCACCAGCTCAACGACTAGCGGGAGGGTCTACGAGCAGTACTTC
many	TRBV12-3/TRBV12-4	TRBD2	TRBJ2-1	CASSTPGLAVPNEQFF	TGTGCCAGCAGTACCCCGGGACTAGCAGTACCTAATGAGCAGTTCTTC
many	TRBV28	.	TRBJ2-4	CASSSPLGTFNGNIQYF	TGTGCCAGCAGTTCCCCCCTAGGGACCTTCAATGGAAACATTCAGTACTTC
.	TRBV2	.	TRBJ1-1	CANSEGMNTEAFF	TGTGCCAACAGTGAAGGAATGAACACTGAAGCTTTCTTT
many	TRBV28	TRBD1	TRBJ2-3	CASSLGTGRGDTQYF	TGTGCCAGCAGTCTAGGGACAGGAAGGGGAGATACGCAGTATTTT
many	TRBV5-1	TRBD2	TRBJ2-7	CASSLGTSGAYEQYF	TGCGCCAGCAGCTTGGGGACTAGCGGGGCTTACGAGCAGTACTTC
many	TRBV12-3/TRBV12-4	.	TRBJ2-3	CASSFGDTQYF	TGTGCCAGCAGTTTCGGGGACACGCAGTATTTT
many	TRBV19	TRBD2	TRBJ2-1	CASSPGGSSYNEQFF	TGTGCCAGTTCACCTGGCGGGAGCTCCTACAATGAGCAGTTCTTC
many	TRBV6-2/TRBV6-3	TRBD2	TRBJ2-5	CASSYPGLAGVETQYF	TGTGCCAGCAGTTACCCCGGACTAGCGGGAGTCGAGACCCAGTACTTC
many	TRBV6-5	.	TRBJ2-1	CASSYAFRDEQFF	TGTGCCAGCAGTTACGCCTTTAGGGATGAGCAGTTCTTC
.	TRBV5-4	TRBD2	TRBJ2-7	CASSFGLAAYEQYF	TGTGCCAGCAGCTTCGGACTAGCGGCCTACGAGCAGTACTTC
few	TRBV9	TRBD1	TRBJ1-2	CASSVGTGAIVYTF	TGTGCCAGCAGCGTAGGGACAGGGGCCATAGTCTACACCTTC
.	TRBV4-1	TRBD2	TRBJ2-5	CASSQEGLAGVETQYF	TGCGCCAGCAGCCAAGAAGGACTAGCGGGAGTAGAGACCCAGTACTTC
many	TRBV7-6	TRBD2	TRBJ2-1	CASSLALAGAGNEQFF	TGTGCCAGCAGCTTAGCTCTAGCGGGAGCTGGCAATGAGCAGTTCTTC
many	TRBV29-1	.	TRBJ1-2	CSVAGLGGYTF	TGCAGCGTTGCCGGACTGGGAGGCTACACCTTC
many	TRBV15	.	TRBJ2-7	CATSKYGRRGSYEQYF	TGTGCCACCAGCAAATACGGGCGCCGGGGATCCTACGAGCAGTACTTC
many	TRBV7-2	TRBD2	TRBJ2-3	CASSLAPLAGGPSPTDTQYF	TGTGCCAGCAGCTTAGCCCCGCTAGCGGGAGGGCCCTCTCCCACAGATACGCAGTATTTT
many	TRBV30	TRBD2	TRBJ2-5	CAWSVLAGVSWETQYF	TGTGCCTGGAGTGTACTAGCGGGAGTATCATGGGAGACCCAGTACTTC
many	TRBV4-2	.	TRBJ2-5	CASSQESRGETQYF	TGTGCCAGCAGCCAAGAATCCAGGGGTGAGACCCAGTACTTC
many	TRBV20-1	.	TRBJ2-1	CSAPPTRSYNEQFF	TGCAGTGCTCCCCCGACTAGGTCCTACAATGAGCAGTTCTTC
many	TRBV18	.	TRBJ2-3	CASSPPTSTDTQYF	TGTGCCAGCTCACCACCCACAAGCACAGATACGCAGTATTTT
.	TRBV6-2/TRBV6-3	TRBD2	TRBJ2-1	CASSRLAGADNEQFF	TGTGCCAGCAGTCGACTAGCGGGAGCAGACAATGAGCAGTTCTTC
.	TRBV4-3	TRBD2	TRBJ2-1	CASSPRVGLAGGGEQFF	TGCGCCAGCAGCCCCAGGGTGGGACTAGCGGGAGGTGGTGAGCAGTTCTTC
.	TRBV10-3	.	TRBJ2-1	CSISESNRIGDEQFF	TGTTCCATCAGTGAGTCAAACCGAATCGGGGATGAGCAGTTCTTC
many	TRBV29-1	.	TRBJ1-2	CSVELTVYGYTF	TGCAGCGTTGAATTGACAGTCTATGGCTACACCTTC
many	TRBV12-3/TRBV12-4	.	TRBJ2-7	CASSPEGLEQYF	TGTGCCAGCAGCCCTGAGGGCCTCGAGCAGTACTTC
many	TRBV5-1	.	TRBJ1-1	CASSRDGGGDTEAFF	TGCGCCAGCAGCAGAGACGGTGGTGGCGACACTGAAGCTTTCTTT
many	TRBV24-1	.	TRBJ2-1	CATSDLGGWDEQFF	TGTGCCACCAGTGATTTAGGAGGCTGGGATGAGCAGTTCTTC
many	TRBV7-7	.	TRBJ2-5	CASSSGTDRQETQYF	TGTGCTAGCAGCTCCGGGACCGACCGCCAAGAGACCCAGTACTTC
many	TRBV4-3	.	TRBJ2-7	CASSQDASYEQYF	TGCGCCAGCAGCCAAGACGCTTCCTACGAGCAGTACTTC
many	TRBV6-5	TRBD2	TRBJ2-7	CASRAGTSGGLEQYF	TGTGCCAGCAGAGCCGGGACTAGCGGTGGGTTAGAGCAGTACTTC
many	TRBV10-3	.	TRBJ2-7	CAIEGRGQGGFYEQYF	TGTGCCATCGAAGGGCGGGGGCAGGGGGGATTTTACGAGCAGTACTTC
many	TRBV20-1	TRBD2	TRBJ2-1	CSANGKGEIIAGPYNEQFF	TGCAGTGCTAACGGAAAAGGCGAAATAATAGCGGGCCCTTACAATGAGCAGTTCTTC
few	TRBV19	.	TRBJ2-1	CASSTQTSSYYNEQFF	TGTGCCAGTAGTACTCAGACTAGTTCTTACTACAATGAGCAGTTCTTC
many	TRBV6-2/TRBV6-3	.	TRBJ1-2	CASTNGGPYGYTF	TGTGCCAGCACCAACGGGGGGCCCTATGGCTACACCTTC